A selection of T cell receptor beta chains follows, all from one sample in a study of blood T cell repertoires in COVID-19. Generated by immunoSEQ multiplex PCR, the TCRdb table keeps only in-frame clones and is missing some. The data show about 110,000 clones, approximately 80% seen once. Specimen: peripheral blood. The receptors were sampled from a woman aged 60-75 years with acute or convalescent COVID-19. Each CDR3 is given with its conserved first and last residue.

j_gene: TRBJ1-2; v_gene: TRBV5-6; CDR3aa: CASSLFGGANYGYTF
j_gene: TRBJ1-1; v_gene: TRBV15; CDR3aa: CATSRKPGTGLMPTEAFF
j_gene: TRBJ2-5; v_gene: TRBV10-3; CDR3aa: CAISESAAQETQYF
j_gene: TRBJ2-1; v_gene: TRBV15; CDR3aa: CATSGGGAYNEQFF
j_gene: TRBJ1-5; v_gene: TRBV21-1; CDR3aa: CASSTERTKLSPQHF
j_gene: TRBJ1-2; v_gene: TRBV11-2; CDR3aa: CASSLAWSGNDNYGYTF
j_gene: TRBJ2-5; v_gene: TRBV4-2; CDR3aa: CASSQEAAETQYF
j_gene: TRBJ2-5; v_gene: TRBV25-1; CDR3aa: CASSPPQYSGGRKEYF
j_gene: TRBJ1-2; v_gene: TRBV12-3/TRBV12-4; CDR3aa: CASSFAGDGYTF
j_gene: TRBJ1-1; v_gene: TRBV7-2; CDR3aa: CASSFPQGRWVNTEAFF
j_gene: TRBJ1-4; v_gene: TRBV24-1; CDR3aa: CATSDSSATNEKLFF
j_gene: TRBJ2-1; v_gene: TRBV19; CDR3aa: CASRGRLEQFF
j_gene: TRBJ1-1; v_gene: TRBV19; CDR3aa: CASSIGGRSEAFF
j_gene: TRBJ1-6; v_gene: TRBV6-1; CDR3aa: CASSELPGMAPLHF
j_gene: TRBJ2-7; v_gene: TRBV9; CDR3aa: CASSPRALAGEQYF
j_gene: TRBJ2-5; v_gene: TRBV28; CDR3aa: CASSPGGEETQYF